This T cell receptor (beta chain) originates from a study of beta chain features in type 1 diabetes. Study observations and caveats: Cells that show high TCR expression could be over-represented by cDNA sequencing.

This clone was seen a handful of times. The antigen remains undetermined. The authors reverse transcribed all of the isolated RNA, so sequencing captured expressed TCRB transcripts. Sequencing used immunoSEQ multiplex PCR; TCRdb keeps in-frame clones, though not all of them. The sample contains about 620,000 clones, around 15% of which appear only once. Source material: naive CD4+ T cells from blood. This receptor was obtained from a man between 18 and 35 years old in good health.

The chain's CDR3 is CASSPDRVNEKLFF. Here the CDR3 DNA reads TGTGCCAGCAGCCCAGACAGGGTGAATGAAAAACTGTTTTTT. The chain links TRBV7-2 to TRBJ1-4, with 7 bases fitting TRBD1. After removal of 5 bases from V and 5 bases from J, the junction contained 5 bases not matched to a gene. The CDR3 sequence is 14 residues long. CDR1 and CDR2 (germline): SGHTA, FQGNSA. Filled out from reference TRBV7-2 and TRBJ1-4, the complete variable domain reads GAGVSQSPSNKVTEKGKDVELRCDPISGHTALYWYRQSLGQGLEFLIYFQGNSAPDKSGLPSDRFSAERTGGSVSTLTIQRTQQEDSAVYLCASSPDRVNEKLFFGSGTQLSVL.